This is a list of T cell receptor beta chains from one sample in a study of shared clonotypes between healthy human individuals. TCRdb keeps only in-frame clones here, not all; method: immunoSEQ multiplex PCR. Of roughly 770,000 clones listed, about 96% are singletons. Sequenced material: naive CD8+ T cells sorted from blood. Every receptor here comes from a man aged 30-40 years in good health. Both conserved end residues are part of each CDR3.

j_gene: TRBJ2-7; v_gene: TRBV11-2; CDR3aa: CASSLGQVLYEQYF
j_gene: TRBJ2-7; v_gene: TRBV7-6; CDR3aa: CASSSGQGIGYEQYF
j_gene: TRBJ2-4; v_gene: TRBV7-6; CDR3aa: CASSRNTGPKNIQYF
j_gene: TRBJ1-5; v_gene: TRBV27; CDR3aa: CASSPGTGGGNQPQHF
j_gene: TRBJ2-7; v_gene: TRBV5-1; CDR3aa: CASSFLAAGYEQYF
j_gene: TRBJ2-5; v_gene: TRBV9; CDR3aa: CASSVEELAEETQYF
j_gene: TRBJ2-3; v_gene: TRBV18; CDR3aa: CASSGRLAGGPADTQYF
j_gene: TRBJ2-1; v_gene: TRBV10-2; CDR3aa: CASSESPGGPPGDEQFF
j_gene: TRBJ1-1; v_gene: TRBV7-2; CDR3aa: CASSLWVSTLNTEAFF
j_gene: TRBJ2-1; v_gene: TRBV5-4; CDR3aa: CASSLGAGYNEQFF
j_gene: TRBJ2-3; v_gene: TRBV7-2; CDR3aa: CASSLWAGPYLLTQYF
j_gene: TRBJ2-7; v_gene: TRBV28; CDR3aa: CATRGTDYEQYF
j_gene: TRBJ2-7; v_gene: TRBV27; CDR3aa: CASSTGAAYEQYF
j_gene: TRBJ2-3; v_gene: TRBV7-2; CDR3aa: CASSSTGLGTDTQYF
j_gene: TRBJ2-7; v_gene: TRBV19; CDR3aa: CASSKAGGSLNEQYF
j_gene: TRBJ1-4; v_gene: TRBV7-8; CDR3aa: CASSFGLEKLFF
j_gene: TRBJ2-3; v_gene: TRBV5-6; CDR3aa: CASSFPELSADTQYF
j_gene: TRBJ2-1; v_gene: TRBV20-1; CDR3aa: CSARGVREQFF
j_gene: TRBJ2-1; v_gene: TRBV7-9; CDR3aa: CASSLGVAAYNEQFF
j_gene: TRBJ2-1; v_gene: TRBV14; CDR3aa: CASSQGLREGLYNEQFF
j_gene: TRBJ2-3; v_gene: TRBV28; CDR3aa: CASSSYREEATDTQYF
j_gene: TRBJ2-7; v_gene: TRBV28; CDR3aa: CASSSLGQGAYEQYF
j_gene: TRBJ2-5; v_gene: TRBV27; CDR3aa: CASSPTPGLADKYQETQYF
j_gene: TRBJ2-5; v_gene: TRBV14; CDR3aa: CASSQPLEETQYF